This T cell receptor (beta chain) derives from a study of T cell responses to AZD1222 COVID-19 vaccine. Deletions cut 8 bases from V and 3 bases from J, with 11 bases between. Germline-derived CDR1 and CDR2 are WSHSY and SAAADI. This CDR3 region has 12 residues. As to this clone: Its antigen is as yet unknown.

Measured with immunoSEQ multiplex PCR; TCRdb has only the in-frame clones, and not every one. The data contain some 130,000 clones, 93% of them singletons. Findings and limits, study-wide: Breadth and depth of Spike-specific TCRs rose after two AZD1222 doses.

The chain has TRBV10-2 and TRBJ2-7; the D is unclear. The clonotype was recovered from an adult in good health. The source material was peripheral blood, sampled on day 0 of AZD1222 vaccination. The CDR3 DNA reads TGCGCCAGCTCTAACACCCTCTACGAGCAGTACTTC. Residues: CASSNTLYEQYF.